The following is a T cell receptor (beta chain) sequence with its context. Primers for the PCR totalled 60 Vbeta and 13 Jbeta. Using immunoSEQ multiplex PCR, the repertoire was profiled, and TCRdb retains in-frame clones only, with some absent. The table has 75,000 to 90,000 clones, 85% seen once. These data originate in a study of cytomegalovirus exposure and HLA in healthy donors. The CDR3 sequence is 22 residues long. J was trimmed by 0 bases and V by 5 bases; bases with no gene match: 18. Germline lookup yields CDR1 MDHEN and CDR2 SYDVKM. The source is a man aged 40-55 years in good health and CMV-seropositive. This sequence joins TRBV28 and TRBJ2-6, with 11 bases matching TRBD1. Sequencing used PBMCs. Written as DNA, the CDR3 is TGTGCCAGCAGTATTATAAATATCTCCGGGGACAGGGGGAACTCTGGGGCCAACGTCCTGACTTTC. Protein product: CASSIINISGDRGNSGANVLTF. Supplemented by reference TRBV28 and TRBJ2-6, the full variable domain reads DVKVTQSSRYLVKRTGEKVFLECVQDMDHENMFWYRQDPGLGLRLIYFSYDVKMKEKGDIPEGYSVSREKKERFSLILESASTNQTSMYLCASSIINISGDRGNSGANVLTFGAGSRLTVL.